This T cell receptor beta chain is drawn from a study of vaccination and CD4 T cells after COVID-19. The CDR3 loop spans 14 amino acids. The V end was cut by 2 bases, the J end by 3 bases, with 7 bases between. Looked up from germline, CDR1 is KGHDR and CDR2 is SFDVKD. Noted treatment: approximately 10-day PBMC culture with coronavirus spike peptide pools or control peptides (ViraFEST assay). Negative selection recovered the CD4+ T cells once they had spent approximately eleven days in culture. This clonotype was found once. Its specificity is unknown. Sequenced with the Oncomine TCR Beta short-read assay was DNA taken from cultured CD4+ T cells. TCRdb reanalysed the PCR reads using MiXCR and keeps one entry per CDR3 protein. The sample lists approximately 5,800 distinct CDR3 sequences, around 70% occurring once.

The chain is built from TRBV24-1 and TRBJ1-5; no clear D gene. The sample consisted of CD4+ T cells from blood, cultured in vitro. This receptor was identified in a human donor who had recovered from COVID-19. The CDR3 is CATSDSGPNQPQHF. The CDR3 bases are TGTGCCACCAGTGATTCCGGGCCCAATCAGCCCCAGCATTTT.